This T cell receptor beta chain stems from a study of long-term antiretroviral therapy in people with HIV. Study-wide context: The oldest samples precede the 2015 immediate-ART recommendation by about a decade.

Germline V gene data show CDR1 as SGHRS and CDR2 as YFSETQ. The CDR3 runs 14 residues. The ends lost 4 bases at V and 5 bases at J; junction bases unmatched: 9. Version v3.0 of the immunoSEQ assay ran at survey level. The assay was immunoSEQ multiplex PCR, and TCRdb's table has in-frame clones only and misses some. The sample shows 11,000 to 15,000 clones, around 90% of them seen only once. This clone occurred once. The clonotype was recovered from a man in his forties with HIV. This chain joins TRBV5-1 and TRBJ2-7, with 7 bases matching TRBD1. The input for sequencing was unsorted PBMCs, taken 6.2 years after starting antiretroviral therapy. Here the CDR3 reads CASSTGTVPHEQYF. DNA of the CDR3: TGCGCCAGCAGCACTGGGACAGTTCCCCACGAGCAGTACTTC.